In its sample, the clone carrying this TCR beta chain was seen many times. Its antigen is still unknown. The data belong to a study of T-cell memory formation after mild COVID-19. Study findings and constraints: Those CD4+ clones that contracted were mainly in CM and EM (CD8+ ones in EMRA). Contracting clones, day 15 to 85, had balanced CD4/CD8, and later expanders favored CD4+.

The CDR3 runs to 15 residues. CDR1 and CDR2 from the germline V gene are SGHRS and YFSETQ. V shed 3 bases and J shed 0 bases, with 13 bases lying between them. TCRdb passed the 5' RACE reads through MiXCR, listing each CDR3 protein once. Of 350,000 to 450,000 distinct CDR3 sequences in the sample, roughly 26% were seen once. The TCR comes from an adult woman who had mild COVID-19 (a few samples of this study predate the infection). Cell type and time point are not known. The specimen was PBMCs or a T cell subset sorted from them (not recorded which). The rearrangement joins TRBV5-1 to TRBJ2-7; D possibly uses TRBD1 or TRBD2 (5 bases each). Here the CDR3 reads CASSSGTASSYEQYF. CDR3 sequence (DNA): TGCGCCAGCAGCTCCGGGACGGCCAGCTCCTACGAGCAGTACTTC. The full variable domain, in which reference TRBV5-1 and TRBJ2-7 provide the parts outside the CDR3, is KAGVTQTPRYLIKTRGQQVTLSCSPISGHRSVSWYQQTPGQGLQFLFEYFSETQRNKGNFPGRFSGRQFSNSRSEMNVSTLELGDSALYLCASSSGTASSYEQYFGPGTRLTVT.